The T cell receptor (beta chain) described here comes from a study of cytomegalovirus exposure and HLA in healthy donors. Findings and limits, study-wide: The classifier was said to identify cytomegalovirus status with high specificity and sensitivity. Despite most TCR sequences being rare, some public TCRs occurred in many donors. Associated with cytomegalovirus, according to the listing, were 164 TCR beta chains.

Comments on this clone: Its antigen is unidentified.

Only in-frame clones appear in the TCRdb table, and some are missing; sequencing was by immunoSEQ multiplex PCR. This table has some 140,000 clones, approximately 82% appearing once. The CDR3 is 15 amino acids. Unmatched junction bases numbered 7, after V lost 1 base and J lost 7 bases. In germline, CDR1 is SGHTA, CDR2 FQGNSA. The chain joins TRBV7-2 to TRBJ2-7; 10 bases fit TRBD1. The TCR was taken from a man under 40 in good health and CMV-seropositive. The sequencing input was PBMCs. The CDR3 region is CASSLVGTGVEEQYF. The DNA of the CDR3 is TGTGCCAGCAGCTTAGTCGGGACAGGGGTGGAAGAGCAGTACTTC. Looking up the rest from reference TRBV7-2 and TRBJ2-7 gives the full variable domain: GAGVSQSPSNKVTEKGKDVELRCDPISGHTALYWYRQSLGQGLEFLIYFQGNSAPDKSGLPSDRFSAERTGGSVSTLTIQRTQQEDSAVYLCASSLVGTGVEEQYFGPGTRLTVT.